There are many counts of the clone carrying this TCR beta chain. The target antigen is unknown. Through Arm-PCR of CDR3 regions and iRepertoire HTBI primers, TCR beta libraries were built. MiXCR was run by TCRdb on the multiplex PCR reads, yielding one entry per CDR3 protein. The table shows about 370,000 distinct CDR3 sequences, with 15% to 18% occurring only once. This specimen belongs to a study of regulatory T cells in long-lasting Graves disease. Time point indicated: newly diagnosed GD, antithyroid drugs for less than 3 months. PBMC-extracted RNA yielded the TCR library. It was an endocrinology department in Xi'an, China, that provided the patients. This CDR3 contains 14 residues. Looked up from germline, CDR1 is SQVTM and CDR2 is ANQGSEA. V lost 5 bases, J lost 7 bases, and 8 bases stayed unmatched. General study findings and limits: Among samples with persistent disease, TRBV28, TRBJ1-2 and TRBJ2-5 were favored.

The chain links TRBV29-1 to TRBJ2-1, with TRBD2 matching over 10 bases. The clonotype originates from a female donor with Graves disease. Sequenced here: peripheral blood mononuclear cells (PBMCs), sampled at new diagnosis, from a patient treated with antithyroid drugs. CDR3 nucleotides: TGCAGCGTTAAAGCGGGAGGGCGTCAGAATGAGCAGTTCTTC. Translation: CSVKAGGRQNEQFF.